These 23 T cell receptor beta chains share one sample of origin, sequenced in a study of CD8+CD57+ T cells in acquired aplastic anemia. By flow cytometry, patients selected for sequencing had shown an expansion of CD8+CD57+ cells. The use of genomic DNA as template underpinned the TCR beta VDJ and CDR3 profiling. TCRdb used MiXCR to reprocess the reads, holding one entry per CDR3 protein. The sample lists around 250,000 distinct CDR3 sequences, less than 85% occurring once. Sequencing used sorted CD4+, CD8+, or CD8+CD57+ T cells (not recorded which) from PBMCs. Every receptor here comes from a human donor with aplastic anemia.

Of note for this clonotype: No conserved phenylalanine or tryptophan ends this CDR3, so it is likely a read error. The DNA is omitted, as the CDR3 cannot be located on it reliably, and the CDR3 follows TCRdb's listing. CDR3 sequence reads: CASSVQRSGGRDE. The chain has TRBV7-9 and TRBJ2-1; no check of the table's D call, TRBD1, against the DNA was made. The CDR3 has 13 residues if both end residues are counted. The germline CDR1 and CDR2 sequences are SEHNR and FQNEAQ (reference sequence).

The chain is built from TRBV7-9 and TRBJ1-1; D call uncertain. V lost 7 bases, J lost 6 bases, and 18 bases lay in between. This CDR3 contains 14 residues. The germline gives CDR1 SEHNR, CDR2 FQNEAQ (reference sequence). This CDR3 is CASTTQVTGAEAFF. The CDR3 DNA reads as TGTGCCAGCACCACCCAAGTGACTGGCGCTGAAGCTTTCTTT. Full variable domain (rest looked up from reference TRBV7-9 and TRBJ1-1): DTGVSQNPRHKITKRGQNVTFRCDPISEHNRLYWYRQTLGQGPEFLTYFQNEAQLEKSRLLSDRFSAERPKGSFSTLEIQRTEQGDSAMYLCASTTQVTGAEAFFGQGTRLTVV.

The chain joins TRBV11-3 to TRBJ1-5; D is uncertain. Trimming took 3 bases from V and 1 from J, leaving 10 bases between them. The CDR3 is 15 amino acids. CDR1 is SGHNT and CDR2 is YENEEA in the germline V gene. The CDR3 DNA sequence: TGTGCCAGCAGCTTGAGCCCGCAAAGCAATCAGCCCCAGCATTTT. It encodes CASSLSPQSNQPQHF.

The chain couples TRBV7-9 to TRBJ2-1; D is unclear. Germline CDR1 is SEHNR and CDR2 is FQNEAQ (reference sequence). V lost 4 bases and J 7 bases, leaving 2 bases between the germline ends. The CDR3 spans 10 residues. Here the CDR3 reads CASSWNEQFF. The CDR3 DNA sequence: TGTGCCAGCAGCTGGAATGAGCAGTTCTTC.

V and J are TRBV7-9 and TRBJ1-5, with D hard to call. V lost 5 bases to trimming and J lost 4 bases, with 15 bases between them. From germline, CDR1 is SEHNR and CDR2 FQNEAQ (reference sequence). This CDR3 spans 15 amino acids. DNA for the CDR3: TGTGCCAGCAGCGGGTGGGAGGGCACAAATCAGCCCCAGCATTTT. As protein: CASSGWEGTNQPQHF. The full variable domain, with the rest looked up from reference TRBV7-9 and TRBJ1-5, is DTGVSQNPRHKITKRGQNVTFRCDPISEHNRLYWYRQTLGQGPEFLTYFQNEAQLEKSRLLSDRFSAERPKGSFSTLEIQRTEQGDSAMYLCASSGWEGTNQPQHFGDGTRLSIL.

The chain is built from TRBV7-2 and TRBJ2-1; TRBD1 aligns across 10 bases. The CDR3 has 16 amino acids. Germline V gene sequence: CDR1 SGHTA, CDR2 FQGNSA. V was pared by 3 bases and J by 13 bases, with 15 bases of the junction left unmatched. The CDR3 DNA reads TGTGCCAGCAGCTTGACAGGGGGCGCCGACTATGACGACCAGTTCTTC. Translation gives CASSLTGGADYDDQFF.

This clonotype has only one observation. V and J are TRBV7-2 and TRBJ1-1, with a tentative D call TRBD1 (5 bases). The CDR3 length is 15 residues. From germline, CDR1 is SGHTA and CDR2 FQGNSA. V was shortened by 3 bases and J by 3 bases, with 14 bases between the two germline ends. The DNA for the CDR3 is TGTGCCAGCAGCTTGGATCTGACAGAGTACACTGAAGCTTTCTTT. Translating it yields CASSLDLTEYTEAFF.

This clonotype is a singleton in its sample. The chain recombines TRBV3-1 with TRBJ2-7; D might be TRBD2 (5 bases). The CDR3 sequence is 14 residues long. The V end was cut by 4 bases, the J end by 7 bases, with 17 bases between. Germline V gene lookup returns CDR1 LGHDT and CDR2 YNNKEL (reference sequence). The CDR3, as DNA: TGTGCCAGCAGCCCCCCCCCGGAATGCGGGGAGCAGTACGTC. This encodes CASSPPPECGEQYV.

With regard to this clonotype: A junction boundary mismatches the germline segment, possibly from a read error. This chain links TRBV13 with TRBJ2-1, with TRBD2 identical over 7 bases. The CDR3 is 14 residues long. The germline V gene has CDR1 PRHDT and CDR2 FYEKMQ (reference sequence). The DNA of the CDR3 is TGTGCAAGCAGCTCAGGGACTACCCACAATGAGCAGTTCTTC. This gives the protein CASSSGTTHNEQFF.

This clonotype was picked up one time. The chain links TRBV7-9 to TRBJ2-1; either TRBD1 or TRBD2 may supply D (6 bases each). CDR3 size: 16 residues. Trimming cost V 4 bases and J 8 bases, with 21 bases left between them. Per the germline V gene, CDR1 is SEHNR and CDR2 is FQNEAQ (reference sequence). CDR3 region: CASSYEGGGGHDEQFF. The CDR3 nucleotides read TGTGCCAGCAGCTATGAAGGAGGAGGGGGTCACGATGAGCAGTTCTTC. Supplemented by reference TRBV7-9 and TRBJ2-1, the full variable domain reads DTGVSQNPRHKITKRGQNVTFRCDPISEHNRLYWYRQTLGQGPEFLTYFQNEAQLEKSRLLSDRFSAERPKGSFSTLEIQRTEQGDSAMYLCASSYEGGGGHDEQFFGPGTRLTVL.

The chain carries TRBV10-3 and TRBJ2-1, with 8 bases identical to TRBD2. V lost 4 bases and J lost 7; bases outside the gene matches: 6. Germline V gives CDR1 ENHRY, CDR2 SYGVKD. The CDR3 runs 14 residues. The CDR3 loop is CAISVEAGVNEQFF. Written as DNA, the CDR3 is TGTGCCATCAGTGTCGAAGCGGGGGTTAATGAGCAGTTCTTC.

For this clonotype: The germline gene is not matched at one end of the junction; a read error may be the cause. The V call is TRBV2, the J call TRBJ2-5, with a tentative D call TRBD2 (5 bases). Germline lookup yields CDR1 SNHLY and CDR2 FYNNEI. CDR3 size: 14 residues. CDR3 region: CASSDGSVQENQYF. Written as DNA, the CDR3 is TGTGCCAGCAGCGATGGGAGCGTGCAAGAGAACCAGTACTTC.

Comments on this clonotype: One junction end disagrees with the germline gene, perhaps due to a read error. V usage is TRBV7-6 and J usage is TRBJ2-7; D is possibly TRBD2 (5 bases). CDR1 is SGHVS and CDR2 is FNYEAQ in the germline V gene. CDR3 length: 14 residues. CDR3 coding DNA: TGTGCCACCAGCCAGCGACTACCGGAATACAAGCAGTACTTC. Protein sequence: CATSQRLPEYKQYF. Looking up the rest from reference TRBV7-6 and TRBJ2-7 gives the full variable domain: GAGVSQSPRYKVTKRGQDVALRCDPISGHVSLYWYRQALGQGPEFLTYFNYEAQQDKSGLPNDRFSAERPEGSISTLTIQRTEQRDSAMYRCATSQRLPEYKQYFGPGTRLTVT.

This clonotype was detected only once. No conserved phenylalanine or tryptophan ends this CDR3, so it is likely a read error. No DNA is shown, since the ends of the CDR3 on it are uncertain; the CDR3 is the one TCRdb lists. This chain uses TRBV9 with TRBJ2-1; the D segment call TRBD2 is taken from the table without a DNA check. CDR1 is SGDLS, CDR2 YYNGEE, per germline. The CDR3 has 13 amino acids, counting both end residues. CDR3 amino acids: CASSAGTSRVDTH.

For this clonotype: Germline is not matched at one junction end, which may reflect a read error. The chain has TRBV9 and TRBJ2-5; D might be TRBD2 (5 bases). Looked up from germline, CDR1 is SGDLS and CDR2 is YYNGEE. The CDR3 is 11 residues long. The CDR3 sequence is CAAHSGETQCF. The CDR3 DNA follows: TGTGCCGCTCACTCCGGGGAGACCCAATGCTTC.

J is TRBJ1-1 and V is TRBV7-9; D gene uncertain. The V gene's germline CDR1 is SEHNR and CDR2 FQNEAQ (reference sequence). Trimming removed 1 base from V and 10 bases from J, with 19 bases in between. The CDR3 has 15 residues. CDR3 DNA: TGTGCCAGCAGCTTAGATCTCGGAGGGAAGTCTGTAGCTTTCTTT. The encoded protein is CASSLDLGGKSVAFF.

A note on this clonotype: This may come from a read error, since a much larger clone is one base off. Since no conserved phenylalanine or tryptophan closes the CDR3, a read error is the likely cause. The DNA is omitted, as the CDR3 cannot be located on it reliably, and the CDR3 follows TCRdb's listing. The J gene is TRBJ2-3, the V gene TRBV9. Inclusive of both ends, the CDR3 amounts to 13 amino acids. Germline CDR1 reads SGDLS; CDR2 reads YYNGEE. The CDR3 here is CASSEGSDTRYFV.

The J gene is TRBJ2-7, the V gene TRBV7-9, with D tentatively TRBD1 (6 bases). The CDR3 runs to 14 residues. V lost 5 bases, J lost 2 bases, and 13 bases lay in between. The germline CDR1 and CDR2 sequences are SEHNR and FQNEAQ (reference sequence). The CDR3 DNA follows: TGTGCCAGCAGCCAACATCCAGGGGCCTACGAGCAGTACTTC. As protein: CASSQHPGAYEQYF.

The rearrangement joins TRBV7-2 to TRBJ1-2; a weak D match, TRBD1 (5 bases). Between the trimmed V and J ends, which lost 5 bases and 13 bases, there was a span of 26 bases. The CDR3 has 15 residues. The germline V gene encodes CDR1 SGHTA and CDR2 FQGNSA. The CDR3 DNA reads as TGTGCCAGCAGCCTGGGGCCCTTACGCAAGCAGTACTTCACCTTC. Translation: CASSLGPLRKQYFTF.

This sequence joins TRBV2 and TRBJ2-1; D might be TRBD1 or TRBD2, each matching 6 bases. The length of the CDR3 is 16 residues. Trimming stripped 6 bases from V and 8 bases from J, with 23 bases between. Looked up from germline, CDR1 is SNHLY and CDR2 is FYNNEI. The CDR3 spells CASREGGGDAQDEQFF. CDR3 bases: TGTGCCAGCAGGGAGGGGGGCGGAGATGCGCAGGATGAGCAGTTCTTC.

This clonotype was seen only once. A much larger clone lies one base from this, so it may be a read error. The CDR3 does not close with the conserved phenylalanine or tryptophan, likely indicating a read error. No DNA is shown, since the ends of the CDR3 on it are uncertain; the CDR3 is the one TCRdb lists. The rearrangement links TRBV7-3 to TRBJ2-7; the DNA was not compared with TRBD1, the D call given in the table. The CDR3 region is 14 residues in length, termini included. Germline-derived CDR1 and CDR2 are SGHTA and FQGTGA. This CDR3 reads CASSLGGSYGANVL.

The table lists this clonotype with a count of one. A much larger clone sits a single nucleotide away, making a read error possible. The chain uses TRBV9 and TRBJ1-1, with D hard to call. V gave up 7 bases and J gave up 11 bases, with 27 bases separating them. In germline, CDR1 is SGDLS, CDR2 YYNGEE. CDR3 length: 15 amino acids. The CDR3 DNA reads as TGTGCCAGCGGCTTAGCTGGGAACATTCAGTCCTTCGCTTTCTTT. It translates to CASGLAGNIQSFAFF.

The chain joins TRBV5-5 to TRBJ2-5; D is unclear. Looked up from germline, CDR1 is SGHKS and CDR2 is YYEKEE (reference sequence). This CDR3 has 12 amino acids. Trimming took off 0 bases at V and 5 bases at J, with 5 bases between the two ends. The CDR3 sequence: CASSLGPETQYF. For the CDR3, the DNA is TGTGCCAGCAGCTTGGGACCGGAGACCCAGTACTTC.